The 21 T cell receptor beta chains below all came from one sample that was sequenced in a study of T-cell reconstitution after alpha-beta-depleted transplantation in children. The authors prepared the TCRbeta library with unique molecular identifiers. TCRdb ran MiXCR on the PCR reads and lists one entry per CDR3 protein. The sample consists of about 830,000 distinct CDR3 sequences, about 15% of them appearing once. The sequencing here drew on PBMCs, mostly from graft donor cells, taken 360 days after TCRalphabeta/CD19-depleted stem cell transplant. The receptor set was obtained from a male patient under 18 who had a stem cell transplant for acute lymphoblastic leukemia, so the T cells may come from the graft donor.

The chain joins TRBV14 to TRBJ2-1; D is perhaps TRBD1 (6 bases). Deletions cut 3 bases from V and 13 bases from J, with 13 bases between. Germline V gene data show CDR1 as SGHDN and CDR2 as FVKESK. The CDR3 runs 12 residues. CDR3 coding DNA: TGTGCCAGCAGCCATCCGGGCAGGGGCCAGTTCTTC. It codes for CASSHPGRGQFF.

The chain couples TRBV12-3 or TRBV12-4 to TRBJ2-5, with 7 bases lining up with TRBD2. This CDR3 spans 17 amino acids. V was clipped by 2 bases and J by 5 bases; unmatched bases: 14. The CDR3 region is CASSLRLAVILGETQYF. CDR3 nucleotide sequence: TGTGCCAGCAGTTTACGGCTAGCGGTAATCTTGGGTGAGACCCAGTACTTC.

The chain joins TRBV4-1 to TRBJ1-1; a weak D match, TRBD1 (6 bases). Germline CDR1 reads MGHRA; CDR2 reads YSYEKL. There are 15 residues in the CDR3. The V and J ends lost 0 bases and 4 bases respectively, with 12 bases between them. CDR3 DNA: TGCGCCAGCAGCCAAGATCGACAGGCCGGCACTGAAGCTTTCTTT. This translates into CASSQDRQAGTEAFF.

This clonotype was picked up a small number of times. This sequence joins TRBV20-1 and TRBJ2-7, with D possibly being TRBD1 (5 bases). Germline CDR1 and CDR2: DFQATT and SNEGSKA (reference sequence). The V gene lost 5 bases and the J gene lost 5 bases, with 19 bases spanning the gap. The CDR3 contains 14 residues. DNA of the CDR3: TGCAGTGCTCCTTCTGCAGGGTCTCGTAACGAGCAGTACTTC. This sequence encodes CSAPSAGSRNEQYF.

V is TRBV12-3 or TRBV12-4 and J is TRBJ2-2; possibly TRBD1 or TRBD2 for D (6 bases each). The V gene lost 6 bases and the J gene lost 13 bases, with 21 bases spanning the gap. CDR3 size: 14 residues. CDR3 DNA: TGTGCCAGCAGAGTGGGGGGCGCTCCGCTAGGGCTGTTTTTT. Its protein product is CASRVGGAPLGLFF.

This clonotype was counted at least ten times. The chain employs TRBV5-1 and TRBJ2-2; no reliable D call. The CDR3 contains 15 residues. Per the germline V gene, CDR1 is SGHRS and CDR2 is YFSETQ. V lost 0 bases and J 0 bases, leaving 6 bases between the germline ends. DNA for the CDR3: TGCGCCAGCAGCTTGGACGGAACGAACACCGGGGAGCTGTTTTTT. Residues: CASSLDGTNTGELFF.

The genes are TRBV11-2 and TRBJ2-3, with TRBD2 matching over 11 bases. This CDR3 has 14 amino acids. Germline V gene lookup returns CDR1 SGHAT and CDR2 FQNNGV. Germline trimming cut 5 bases from V and 6 bases from J; bases unmatched to any gene: 4. CDR3 nucleotide sequence: TGTGCCAGCAGCCACAGGACTAGCGGGGATACGCAGTATTTT. Its protein is CASSHRTSGDTQYF.

The rearrangement links TRBV28 to TRBJ2-1, with D perhaps matching TRBD1 (5 bases). The CDR3 length is 14 residues. Germline CDR1 is MDHEN and CDR2 is SYDVKM. Trimming took off 3 bases at V and 4 bases at J, with 10 bases between the two ends. CDR3 amino acids: CASSFRGQYNEQFF. Written as DNA, the CDR3 is TGTGCCAGCAGTTTTCGCGGACAATACAATGAGCAGTTCTTC.

This chain uses TRBV29-1 with TRBJ2-4; 7 bases are shared with TRBD2. This CDR3 comprises 12 residues. V lost 3 bases and J lost 13; bases outside the gene matches: 9. Germline V gene sequence: CDR1 SQVTM, CDR2 ANQGSEA. The CDR3 loop is CSVEGGGPHQYF. CDR3 coding DNA: TGCAGCGTTGAGGGCGGGGGACCGCACCAGTACTTC. The full variable domain, in which reference TRBV29-1 and TRBJ2-4 provide the parts outside the CDR3, is SAVISQKPSRDICQRGTSLTIQCQVDSQVTMMFWYRQQPGQSLTLIATANQGSEATYESGFVIDKFPISRPNLTFSTLTVSNMSPEDSSIYLCSVEGGGPHQYFGAGTRLSVL.

This chain joins TRBV5-1 and TRBJ2-3; D is undetermined. The CDR3 contains 14 residues. V was shortened by 0 bases and J by 3 bases, with 8 bases between the two germline ends. Germline V gene data show CDR1 as SGHRS and CDR2 as YFSETQ. The CDR3 bases are TGCGCCAGCAGCTTGGAACGAACAACAGATACGCAGTATTTT. Its translation is CASSLERTTDTQYF. Using reference TRBV5-1 and TRBJ2-3 for the parts outside the CDR3, the full variable domain is KAGVTQTPRYLIKTRGQQVTLSCSPISGHRSVSWYQQTPGQGLQFLFEYFSETQRNKGNFPGRFSGRQFSNSRSEMNVSTLELGDSALYLCASSLERTTDTQYFGPGTRLTVL.

This clonotype occurred a few times. The chain is built from TRBV6-5 and TRBJ2-5; perhaps TRBD1 as D (6 bases). V was pared by 6 bases and J by 2 bases, with 13 bases between. Germline V lookup: CDR1 MNHEY, CDR2 SVGAGI. The CDR3 consists of 14 residues. The CDR3 nucleotides read TGTGCCAGCAGCCGCAACAGGGCACAAGAGACCCAGTACTTC. Its translation: CASSRNRAQETQYF.

The chain has TRBV4-1 and TRBJ2-3, with TRBD2 matching over 10 bases. V was pared by 4 bases and J by 1 base, with 5 bases of the junction left unmatched. Germline V gene lookup returns CDR1 MGHRA and CDR2 YSYEKL. The CDR3 loop spans 16 amino acids. The CDR3 DNA sequence: TGCGCCAGCAGCCTAGTAGCGGGAGGCGGCACAGATACGCAGTATTTT. Its protein product is CASSLVAGGGTDTQYF.

The chain carries TRBV7-2 and TRBJ2-7; 12 bases fit TRBD2. Germline V lookup: CDR1 SGHTA, CDR2 FQGNSA. This CDR3 is 17 amino acids long. The V gene end was trimmed by 1 base and the J gene end by 3 bases; junction bases not matched to a gene: 7. The CDR3, as DNA: TGTGCCAGCAGCTTAGGACGGACTAGCGGGATCCTCTACGAGCAGTACTTC. Translating gives CASSLGRTSGILYEQYF.

The chain joins TRBV27 to TRBJ2-7; D possibly corresponds to TRBD2 (6 bases). Germline assignment: CDR1 MNHEY and CDR2 SMNVEV (reference sequence). The CDR3 is 14 residues long. Deletions cut 6 bases from V and 6 bases from J, with 18 bases between. This CDR3 is CASRPIAVPFEQYF. In DNA, the CDR3 is TGTGCCAGCAGACCTATAGCGGTCCCGTTCGAGCAGTACTTC.

This clonotype was seen a few times. This sequence joins TRBV5-1 and TRBJ2-1, with TRBD2 matching over 8 bases. Germline CDR1 reads SGHRS; CDR2 reads YFSETQ. The trim removed 2 bases at V and 2 bases at J, leaving 3 bases unmatched. The CDR3 loop spans 15 amino acids. CDR3 DNA: TGCGCCAGCAGCTTAGGGACTAGAACCTACAATGAGCAGTTCTTC. Amino acids: CASSLGTRTYNEQFF.

The table lists this clonotype with a few counts. The genes are TRBV29-1 and TRBJ2-2; 8 nucleotides agree with TRBD1. Germline lookup yields CDR1 SQVTM and CDR2 ANQGSEA. With V trimmed by 4 bases and J by 1 base, 5 bases remained unmatched. The CDR3 length is 15 residues. CDR3 nucleotide sequence: TGCAGCGTTGGAGGACAGGGCCTGAACACCGGGGAGCTGTTTTTT. This encodes CSVGGQGLNTGELFF.

The gene calls are TRBV7-8 and TRBJ2-1; TRBD2 is a possible D gene (5 bases). V shed 0 bases and J shed 7 bases, with 25 bases lying between them. Germline V gene data show CDR1 as SGHVS and CDR2 as FQNEAQ. This CDR3 comprises 19 residues. CDR3 loop: CASSLAPPSTSHWRNEQFF. As DNA, the CDR3 is TGTGCCAGCAGCTTAGCCCCCCCCTCAACTAGTCACTGGCGGAATGAGCAGTTCTTC.

This clonotype came up a few times. The chain has TRBV12-3 or TRBV12-4 and TRBJ1-5; 7 positions match TRBD1. V gave up 7 bases and J gave up 6 bases; unmatched junction bases: 9. This CDR3 comprises 14 residues. The CDR3: CASTKTGRGQPQHF. The CDR3 DNA sequence: TGTGCCAGCACCAAGACAGGGAGAGGTCAGCCCCAGCATTTT.

This clonotype has more than one count but fewer than ten. The chain is built from TRBV20-1 and TRBJ2-7; D is possibly TRBD1 or TRBD2 (6 bases each). Per the germline V gene, CDR1 is DFQATT and CDR2 is SNEGSKA (reference sequence). The CDR3 extends over 14 amino acids. V lost 4 bases to trimming and J lost 3 bases, with 16 bases between them. CDR3 sequence (DNA): TGCAGTGCTACCAGAGGGGGTAGCGGCTACGAGCAGTACTTC. This sequence encodes CSATRGGSGYEQYF.

Points on this clonotype: This likely comes from a read error, as the CDR3 has no conserved phenylalanine or tryptophan at its end. The chain couples TRBV20-1 to TRBJ1-5, with a weak D call TRBD1 (5 bases). The V gene's germline CDR1 is DFQATT and CDR2 SNEGSKA (reference sequence). Trimming removed 3 bases at V and 2 bases at J, with 11 bases between. The CDR3 spans 14 residues. CDR3 region: CSASSGPGNQPQHY. The CDR3 nucleotides read TGCAGTGCTAGTTCAGGGCCCGGCAATCAGCCCCAGCATTAT.

V usage is TRBV30 and J usage is TRBJ1-1; 9 bases match TRBD1. V was clipped by 4 bases and J by 4 bases; unmatched bases: 4. Germline CDR1 and CDR2: GTSNPN and SVGIG (reference sequence). This CDR3 is built from 13 residues. CDR3 sequence: CAWTGTGPTEAFF. The CDR3, as DNA: TGTGCCTGGACCGGGACAGGGCCCACTGAAGCTTTCTTT.